This T cell receptor (beta chain) stems from a study of T cells in women clearing cervical HPV infection. V was pared by 3 bases and J by 8 bases, with 2 bases of the junction left unmatched. CDR3 length: 13 residues. The germline CDR1 and CDR2 sequences are SEHNR and FQNEAQ (reference sequence). This table comes from immunoSEQ multiplex PCR, and its TCRdb copy is limited to in-frame clones, with some not included. The repertoire table contains some 46,000 clones. With respect to this clone: Read data end 3 residues before the CDR3 end; the end is taken from the germline J gene.

J is TRBJ2-4 and V is TRBV7-9; 9 bases align to TRBD2. The clonotype was recovered from a woman aged 18-70 years with a cervical HPV16 infection that either progressed to CIN3+ or cleared (not recorded which). Sequencing used blood buffy coat. Partial CDR3 DNA: TGTGCCAGCAGCTTTGGGACTAGCCACATT. Translated, it gives CASSFGTSHI. The full CDR3 reads CASSFGTSHIQYF.